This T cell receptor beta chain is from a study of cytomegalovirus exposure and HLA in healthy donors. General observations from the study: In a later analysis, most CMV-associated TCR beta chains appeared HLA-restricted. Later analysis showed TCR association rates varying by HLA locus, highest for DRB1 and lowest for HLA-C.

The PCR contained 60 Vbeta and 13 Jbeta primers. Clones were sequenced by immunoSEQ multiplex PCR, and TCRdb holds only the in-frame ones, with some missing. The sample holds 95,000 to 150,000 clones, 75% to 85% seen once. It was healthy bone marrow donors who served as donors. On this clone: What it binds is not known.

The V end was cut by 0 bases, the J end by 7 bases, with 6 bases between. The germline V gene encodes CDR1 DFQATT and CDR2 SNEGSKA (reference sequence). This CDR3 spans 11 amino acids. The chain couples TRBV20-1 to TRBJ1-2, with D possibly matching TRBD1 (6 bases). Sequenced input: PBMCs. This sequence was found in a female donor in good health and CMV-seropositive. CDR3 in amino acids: CSAREGAGYTF. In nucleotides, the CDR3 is TGCAGTGCTAGAGAGGGGGCTGGCTACACCTTC.